Reported below is one TCR beta chain. What it binds is not known. The data were obtained in a study of T cell responses to AZD1222 COVID-19 vaccine. Study outcomes and limitations: White British people made up most donors, females outnumbered males, and clonal diversity was possibly underestimated.

The assay was immunoSEQ multiplex PCR, and TCRdb's table has in-frame clones only and misses some. The data hold approximately 130,000 clones, with roughly 86% observed a single time. After removal of 8 bases from V and 2 bases from J, the junction contained 5 bases not matched to a gene. The CDR3 is 13 amino acids. Germline V gene lookup returns CDR1 LNHNV and CDR2 YYDKDF (reference sequence). The sequence was collected from an adult who received the AZD1222 COVID-19 vaccine. This chain uses TRBV15 with TRBJ2-5; 7 positions agree with TRBD1. The sequencing used peripheral blood, collected 28 days after the second AZD1222 dose. This chain's CDR3 is CATRDSAQETQYF. CDR3 sequence (DNA): TGTGCCACCCGGGACAGCGCACAAGAGACCCAGTACTTC.